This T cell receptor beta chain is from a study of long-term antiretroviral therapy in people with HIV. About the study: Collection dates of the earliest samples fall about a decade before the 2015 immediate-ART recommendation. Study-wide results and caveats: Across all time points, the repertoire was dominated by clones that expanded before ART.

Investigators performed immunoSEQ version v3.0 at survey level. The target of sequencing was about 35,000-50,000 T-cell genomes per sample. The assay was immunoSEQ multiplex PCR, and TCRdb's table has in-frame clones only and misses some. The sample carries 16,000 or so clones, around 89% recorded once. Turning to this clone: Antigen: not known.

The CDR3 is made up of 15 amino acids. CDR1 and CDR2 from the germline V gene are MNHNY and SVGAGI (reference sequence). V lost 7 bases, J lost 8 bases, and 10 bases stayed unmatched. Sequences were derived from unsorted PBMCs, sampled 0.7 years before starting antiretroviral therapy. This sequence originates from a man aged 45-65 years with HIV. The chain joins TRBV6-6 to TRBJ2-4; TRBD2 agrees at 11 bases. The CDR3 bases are TGTGCCAGCACAAAACGACTAGCGGGAACAGACATTCAGTACTTC. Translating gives CASTKRLAGTDIQYF.